The rows below give T cell receptor beta chains drawn from one sample of a study of T-cell reconstitution after alpha-beta-depleted transplantation in children. Each CDR3 protein gets one entry after TCRdb re-called the PCR reads with MiXCR. The data contain about a million distinct CDR3 sequences, under 30% of them singletons. The starting material was PBMCs, mostly from graft donor cells, obtained 360 days after TCRalphabeta/CD19-depleted stem cell transplant. The receptors here all came from a boy younger than two who had a stem cell transplant for SCID, so the T cells may come from the graft donor. Each CDR3 is given with its conserved first and last residue. Each record gives: clone size, D gene, J gene, V gene, CDR3 DNA, CDR3 protein. A D gene is named only where the DNA matches it firmly. Clone size is not always given. Where it is, it says once, few, many or a class for expanded clones.

abundance: few; d_gene: -; j_gene: TRBJ2-1; v_gene: TRBV29-1; CDR3nt: TGCAGCGTTCCCAGGGGCAATGAGCAGTTCTTC; CDR3aa: CSVPRGNEQFF
abundance: -; d_gene: -; j_gene: TRBJ2-3; v_gene: TRBV6-1; CDR3nt: TGTGCCAGCAAAGACACCCTCGGGACTACAGATACGCAGTATTTT; CDR3aa: CASKDTLGTTDTQYF
abundance: few; d_gene: -; j_gene: TRBJ1-5; v_gene: TRBV3-1; CDR3nt: TGTGCCAGCAGCCAAGTCGGTCAGCCCCAGCATTTT; CDR3aa: CASSQVGQPQHF
abundance: few; d_gene: TRBD2; j_gene: TRBJ2-2; v_gene: TRBV15; CDR3nt: TGTGCCACCAGCAGATCTCCGGGACTAGACGCCGGGGAGCTGTTTTTT; CDR3aa: CATSRSPGLDAGELFF
abundance: -; d_gene: TRBD1; j_gene: TRBJ2-1; v_gene: TRBV6-1; CDR3nt: TGTGCCAGCGCCCGGAGGACAGGGGTCTACAATGAGCAGTTCTTC; CDR3aa: CASARRTGVYNEQFF
abundance: few; d_gene: -; j_gene: TRBJ2-5; v_gene: TRBV24-1; CDR3nt: TGTGCCACCAGTGATTTGAGAGCGGAAGGGGAGACCCAGTACTTC; CDR3aa: CATSDLRAEGETQYF
abundance: -; d_gene: -; j_gene: TRBJ2-1; v_gene: TRBV7-9; CDR3nt: TGTGCCAGCAGCTTCCCGGCCTCGGGCGAGCAGTTCTTC; CDR3aa: CASSFPASGEQFF
abundance: -; d_gene: -; j_gene: TRBJ2-7; v_gene: TRBV7-2; CDR3nt: TGTGCCAGCAGCCCGACGGGTGTTTTTGGGGGGTACGAGCAGTACTTC; CDR3aa: CASSPTGVFGGYEQYF
abundance: few; d_gene: -; j_gene: TRBJ1-2; v_gene: TRBV30; CDR3nt: TGTGCCTGGGACCCTCCGGACAGAAACTATGGCTACACCTTC; CDR3aa: CAWDPPDRNYGYTF
abundance: -; d_gene: -; j_gene: TRBJ2-7; v_gene: TRBV29-1; CDR3nt: TGCAGCGTTGGGGGCGGGGTGGATGAGCAGTACTTC; CDR3aa: CSVGGGVDEQYF
abundance: -; d_gene: TRBD2; j_gene: TRBJ2-5; v_gene: TRBV7-2; CDR3nt: TGTGCCAGCAGCTTAGGGCGGCTAGCGGGTGAGACCCAGTACTTC; CDR3aa: CASSLGRLAGETQYF
abundance: -; d_gene: -; j_gene: TRBJ1-2; v_gene: TRBV6-5; CDR3nt: TGTGCCAGCAGTTTTGCAGCCTCCTTCTATGGCTACACCTTC; CDR3aa: CASSFAASFYGYTF
abundance: few; d_gene: -; j_gene: TRBJ2-1; v_gene: TRBV9; CDR3nt: TGTGCCAGCAGCGTAGAGTACAATGAGCAGTTCTTC; CDR3aa: CASSVEYNEQFF
abundance: -; d_gene: -; j_gene: TRBJ2-3; v_gene: TRBV5-1; CDR3nt: TGCGCCAGCAGCTTGCGGACAGCCTGGTCTAGCACAGATACGCAGTATTTT; CDR3aa: CASSLRTAWSSTDTQYF
abundance: -; d_gene: -; j_gene: TRBJ2-7; v_gene: TRBV12-3/TRBV12-4; CDR3nt: TGTGCCAGCAGTTTAACTCGCGGGGTCCTGTACGAGCAGTACTTC; CDR3aa: CASSLTRGVLYEQYF
abundance: -; d_gene: -; j_gene: TRBJ2-1; v_gene: TRBV12-3/TRBV12-4; CDR3nt: TGTGCCAGCAGTTTGGACCAGAAAGGCGAGCAGTTCTTC; CDR3aa: CASSLDQKGEQFF
abundance: few; d_gene: -; j_gene: TRBJ1-1; v_gene: TRBV5-1; CDR3nt: TGCGCCAGCAGCTTGGGGAATTCCATGAACACTGAAGCTTTCTTT; CDR3aa: CASSLGNSMNTEAFF
abundance: once; d_gene: -; j_gene: TRBJ2-7; v_gene: TRBV15; CDR3nt: TGTGCCACCAGCAGAACCGTGGGGGACCGCTCCTACGAGCAGTACTTC; CDR3aa: CATSRTVGDRSYEQYF
abundance: -; d_gene: -; j_gene: TRBJ2-1; v_gene: TRBV4-3; CDR3nt: TGCGCCAGCAGCCAAGACCCGTGGCCTGGGGATGAGCAGTTCTTC; CDR3aa: CASSQDPWPGDEQFF
abundance: -; d_gene: TRBD1; j_gene: TRBJ2-7; v_gene: TRBV25-1; CDR3nt: TGTGCCAGCAGTGATCAGGGGACAGCCTCCTACGAGCAGTACTTC; CDR3aa: CASSDQGTASYEQYF
abundance: few; d_gene: TRBD1; j_gene: TRBJ1-2; v_gene: TRBV27; CDR3nt: TGTGCCAGCAGTTTGATGGGACAGGGTGGCTATGGCTACACCTTC; CDR3aa: CASSLMGQGGYGYTF
abundance: -; d_gene: TRBD1; j_gene: TRBJ2-7; v_gene: TRBV6-5; CDR3nt: TGTGCCAGCAGTTACTCGGGGACAGGGAATGGTTACGAGCAGTACTTC; CDR3aa: CASSYSGTGNGYEQYF
abundance: -; d_gene: -; j_gene: TRBJ2-3; v_gene: TRBV5-1; CDR3nt: TGCGCCAGCAGCTTGGATGTCCAGGGGAGCACAGATACGCAGTATTTT; CDR3aa: CASSLDVQGSTDTQYF
abundance: many; d_gene: -; j_gene: TRBJ2-7; v_gene: TRBV5-1; CDR3nt: TGCGCCAGCAGCTTGGTGACGCGGAGCGAGCAGTACTTC; CDR3aa: CASSLVTRSEQYF
abundance: -; d_gene: TRBD2; j_gene: TRBJ2-2; v_gene: TRBV5-6; CDR3nt: TGTGCCAGCAGCTCCGACCGTCGGGAGGCCGGGGAGCTGTTTTTT; CDR3aa: CASSSDRREAGELFF
abundance: -; d_gene: TRBD1; j_gene: TRBJ1-1; v_gene: TRBV4-1; CDR3nt: TGCGCCAGCAGCCAAGGGACAGGGAGGGACACTGAAGCTTTCTTT; CDR3aa: CASSQGTGRDTEAFF
abundance: few; d_gene: -; j_gene: TRBJ1-1; v_gene: TRBV29-1; CDR3nt: TGCAGCGTTGAGACGTTGAACACTGAAGCTTTCTTT; CDR3aa: CSVETLNTEAFF
abundance: -; d_gene: -; j_gene: TRBJ2-5; v_gene: TRBV28; CDR3nt: TGTGCCAGCGTTGCTGGGGGATTCGAGACCCAGTACTTC; CDR3aa: CASVAGGFETQYF
abundance: -; d_gene: -; j_gene: TRBJ2-3; v_gene: TRBV12-3/TRBV12-4; CDR3nt: TGTGCCAGCGGTCGGGCGGGTAGCACAGATACGCAGTATTTT; CDR3aa: CASGRAGSTDTQYF
abundance: few; d_gene: TRBD2; j_gene: TRBJ2-2; v_gene: TRBV7-2; CDR3nt: TGTGCCAGCAGCCGTACACTAGCGGGGTCCGGGGAGCTGTTTTTT; CDR3aa: CASSRTLAGSGELFF
abundance: -; d_gene: TRBD2; j_gene: TRBJ2-5; v_gene: TRBV20-1; CDR3nt: TGCAGTGCCCCCTCGCTAGCGGGGGCCCAAGAGACCCAGTACTTC; CDR3aa: CSAPSLAGAQETQYF
abundance: -; d_gene: TRBD1; j_gene: TRBJ1-4; v_gene: TRBV29-1; CDR3nt: TGCAGCGTGTTAACGGGACAGATAAATGAAAAACTGTTTTTT; CDR3aa: CSVLTGQINEKLFF
abundance: few; d_gene: -; j_gene: TRBJ2-6; v_gene: TRBV9; CDR3nt: TGTGCCAGCAGCGCTGCACGGGACCCCCGCTCTGGGGCCAACGTCCTGACTTTC; CDR3aa: CASSAARDPRSGANVLTF
abundance: -; d_gene: -; j_gene: TRBJ1-1; v_gene: TRBV9; CDR3nt: TGTGCCAGCAGCGTAGAAGGGTTTGCAGCAGCTTTCTTT; CDR3aa: CASSVEGFAAAFF
abundance: -; d_gene: -; j_gene: TRBJ2-5; v_gene: TRBV20-1; CDR3nt: TGCAGTGCTAGCGCTAGCTCGGAGACCCAGTACTTC; CDR3aa: CSASASSETQYF
abundance: -; d_gene: -; j_gene: TRBJ1-1; v_gene: TRBV5-1; CDR3nt: TGCGCCAGCAGCTTGGCCCGATGGGGCACTGAAGCTTTCTTT; CDR3aa: CASSLARWGTEAFF
abundance: few; d_gene: TRBD1; j_gene: TRBJ1-1; v_gene: TRBV7-2; CDR3nt: TGTGCCAGCAGCTTAGCTCCATACAGGGGTAGGGGGAACACTGAAGCTTTCTTT; CDR3aa: CASSLAPYRGRGNTEAFF
abundance: few; d_gene: TRBD1; j_gene: TRBJ2-2; v_gene: TRBV5-1; CDR3nt: TGCGCCAGCAGCTTGGGACAGGGCGTCAGACTGTTTTTT; CDR3aa: CASSLGQGVRLFF
abundance: -; d_gene: -; j_gene: TRBJ2-7; v_gene: TRBV5-1; CDR3nt: TGCGCCAGCAGCCGCATGCCCCCCTACGAGCAGTACTTC; CDR3aa: CASSRMPPYEQYF
abundance: -; d_gene: -; j_gene: TRBJ2-7; v_gene: TRBV11-2; CDR3nt: TGTGCCAGCAGCTTAGGGCGGGGTACGAAGAGGTCCTACGAGCAGTACTTC; CDR3aa: CASSLGRGTKRSYEQYF
abundance: few; d_gene: -; j_gene: TRBJ2-5; v_gene: TRBV15; CDR3nt: TGTGCCACCAGCAGAGAGATAGAACAAGAGACCCAGTACTTC; CDR3aa: CATSREIEQETQYF
abundance: -; d_gene: -; j_gene: TRBJ2-7; v_gene: TRBV6-1; CDR3nt: TGTGCCAGCAGCTCCCACGGGACTGTCAACTACGAGCAGTACTTC; CDR3aa: CASSSHGTVNYEQYF